Each of the 11 T cell receptor beta chains below was sequenced from the same sample in a study of blood T cell repertoires in COVID-19. Sequencing was performed with immunoSEQ multiplex PCR; in TCRdb, only in-frame clones are kept and a portion is missing. The data show about 140,000 clones, more than 70% seen once. The source material was peripheral blood. All receptors come from a human donor in a cohort sampled during active COVID-19.

This clone was seen a single time. This chain joins TRBV7-8 and TRBJ2-3; 9 positions match TRBD1. The V gene end was trimmed by 4 bases and the J gene end by 6 bases; junction bases not matched to a gene: 8. In germline, CDR1 is SGHVS, CDR2 FQNEAQ. The CDR3 is made up of 15 amino acids. In nucleotides, the CDR3 is TGTGCCAGCAGCTCCCGGACAGGGGTCTCCGATACGCAGTATTTT. Its translation is CASSSRTGVSDTQYF.

The chain links TRBV2 to TRBJ1-1; a possible D gene is TRBD1 (6 bases). This CDR3 is built from 14 residues. From germline, CDR1 is SNHLY and CDR2 FYNNEI. V was pared by 8 bases and J by 1 base, with 14 bases between. This CDR3 reads CASSAGVANTEAFF. The CDR3 region has the DNA TGTGCCAGCTCAGCAGGGGTGGCGAACACTGAAGCTTTCTTT.

This chain links TRBV5-1 with TRBJ1-3; 7 bases agree with TRBD1. V trimming: 4 bases; J trimming: 0 bases; junction bases outside the gene matches: 7. Germline loops: CDR1 SGHRS, CDR2 YFSETQ. CDR3 length equals 16 residues. The CDR3 DNA is TGCGCCAGCAGCCTGGACAGGTACTCCTCTGGAAACACCATATATTTT. This encodes CASSLDRYSSGNTIYF.

This clone was recorded only once. The chain carries TRBV12-1 and TRBJ1-2; the table's D call of TRBD1 was not tested on the DNA. TRBV12-1 is reported as a pseudogene. There are 15 residues in the CDR3. The CDR3 sequence: CASSFDIGQGCGYTF. The CDR3 nucleotides are TGTGCCAGCAGCTTTGATATAGGACAGGGTTGCGGCTACACCTTC.

CDR3 nucleotide sequence: TGTGCCAGCAGCTCGTGGGACAGGGGGCCAGAGACCCAGTACTTC. It translates to CASSSWDRGPETQYF. V is TRBV5-6 and J is TRBJ2-5, with TRBD1 matching over 12 bases. Trimming removed 3 bases from V and 4 bases from J; junction bases left unmatched: 4. CDR1 is SGHDT and CDR2 is YYEEEE in the germline V gene. The CDR3 totals 15 residues.

The rearrangement links TRBV11-2 to TRBJ2-5, with D perhaps TRBD2 (5 bases). Trimming took 4 bases from V and 5 from J, leaving 11 bases between them. Looked up from germline, CDR1 is SGHAT and CDR2 is FQNNGV. CDR3 length: 13 residues. The CDR3 reads CASSYSWEETQYF. The CDR3 coding sequence is TGTGCCAGCAGCTATTCATGGGAGGAGACCCAGTACTTC.

The table lists this clone with a count of one. The CDR3 nucleotides read TGTGCCAGCAGCTCAACAGGGGACACTGAAGCTTTCTTT. This codes for CASSSTGDTEAFF. V usage is TRBV2 and J usage is TRBJ1-1, with 7 bases fitting TRBD1. Trimming removed 6 bases from V and 3 bases from J; junction bases left unmatched: 4. CDR3 length: 13 amino acids. The germline V gene encodes CDR1 SNHLY and CDR2 FYNNEI.

The rearrangement links TRBV5-1 to TRBJ1-1, with D maybe TRBD1 (5 bases). Trimming removed 1 base at V and 5 bases at J, with 12 bases between. Germline V gene data show CDR1 as SGHRS and CDR2 as YFSETQ. CDR3 length: 14 amino acids. CDR3 amino acids: CASSLFRGGTEAFF. CDR3 DNA sequence: TGCGCCAGCAGCTTGTTTAGGGGAGGGACTGAAGCTTTCTTT.

The chain links TRBV5-1 to TRBJ2-5, with D possibly TRBD1 on 6 matching bases. The CDR3 contains 15 residues. Germline assignment: CDR1 SGHRS and CDR2 YFSETQ. Between the trimmed V and J ends, which lost 1 base and 2 bases, there was a span of 12 bases. The CDR3 is CASSLSGVLQETQYF. CDR3 nucleotides: TGCGCCAGCAGCTTGTCAGGGGTGCTTCAAGAGACCCAGTACTTC. Filled out from reference TRBV5-1 and TRBJ2-5, the complete variable domain reads KAGVTQTPRYLIKTRGQQVTLSCSPISGHRSVSWYQQTPGQGLQFLFEYFSETQRNKGNFPGRFSGRQFSNSRSEMNVSTLELGDSALYLCASSLSGVLQETQYFGPGTRLLVL.

The chain joins TRBV5-1 to TRBJ2-2; 13 bases fit TRBD2. Germline V gene lookup returns CDR1 SGHRS and CDR2 YFSETQ. The CDR3 length is 16 residues. The ends lost 4 bases at V and 3 bases at J; junction bases unmatched: 3. CDR3 nucleotides: TGCGCCAGCAGCCGACTAGCGGGGGGCCACACCGGGGAGCTGTTTTTT. This gives the protein CASSRLAGGHTGELFF.

The genes are TRBV7-9 and TRBJ1-4; 12 bases are shared with TRBD1. Germline-derived CDR1 and CDR2 are SEHNR and FQNEAQ (reference sequence). Trimming at V came to 1 base and at J to 3 bases, leaving 6 bases not matched to a gene. CDR3 length: 18 residues. This chain's CDR3 is CASSLGDRGRVANEKLFF. The CDR3 nucleotides read TGTGCCAGCAGCTTAGGGGACAGGGGGCGCGTTGCTAATGAAAAACTGTTTTTT.